This passage covers 2 T cell receptor beta chains from one sample sequenced in a study of blood T cells in healthy people across ages. Primers used in a second PCR of roughly 6 to 12 cycles were a sample-barcoded 5' primer and a J-beta primer mix. TCRdb independently ran MiXCR on the 5' RACE reads; one entry per CDR3 protein. This table holds about 830,000 distinct CDR3 sequences, about 59% found once. Sequencing was performed on blood. Every receptor here comes from a man in his thirties or forties in good health.

This clonotype was seen many times. The chain joins TRBV4-3 to TRBJ2-7; 7 bases line up with TRBD1. The CDR3 spans 15 residues. The V segment lost 2 bases and the J segment 2 bases; nucleotides outside the gene matches: 6. The germline CDR1 and CDR2 sequences are LGHNA and YSLEER. The CDR3 DNA is TGCGCCAGCAGCCAATACCGGGACAGCGCCTACGAGCAGTACTTC. It yields the protein CASSQYRDSAYEQYF.

The table lists this clonotype with a few counts. The chain joins TRBV20-1 to TRBJ2-4; 10 bases agree with TRBD2. The end of the DNA is better explained by TRBJ2-7, so the J call may be wrong. Germline V gene sequence: CDR1 DFQATT, CDR2 SNEGSKA (reference sequence). The CDR3 consists of 14 residues. The CDR3 is CSARMASGGDEQYF. CDR3 DNA: TGCAGTGCTAGAATGGCTAGCGGGGGCGACGAGCAGTACTTC.